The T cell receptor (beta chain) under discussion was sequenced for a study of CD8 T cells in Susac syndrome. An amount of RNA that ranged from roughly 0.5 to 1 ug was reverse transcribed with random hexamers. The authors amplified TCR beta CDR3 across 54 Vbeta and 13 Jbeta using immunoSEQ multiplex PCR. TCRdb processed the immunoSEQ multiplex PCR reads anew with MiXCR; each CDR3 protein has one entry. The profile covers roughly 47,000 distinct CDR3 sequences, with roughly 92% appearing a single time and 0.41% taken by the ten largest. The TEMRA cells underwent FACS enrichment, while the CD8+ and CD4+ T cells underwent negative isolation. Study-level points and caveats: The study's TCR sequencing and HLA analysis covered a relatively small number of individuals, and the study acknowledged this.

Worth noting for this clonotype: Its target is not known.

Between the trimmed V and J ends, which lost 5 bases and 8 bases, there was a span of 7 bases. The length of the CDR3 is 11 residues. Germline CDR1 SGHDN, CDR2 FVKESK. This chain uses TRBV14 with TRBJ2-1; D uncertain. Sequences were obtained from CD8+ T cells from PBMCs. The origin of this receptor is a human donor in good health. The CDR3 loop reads CASSIGDEQFF. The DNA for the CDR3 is TGTGCCAGCAGCATAGGCGATGAGCAGTTCTTC.